Listed below are T cell receptor beta chains from one sample, sequenced in a study of blood T cell repertoires in COVID-19. Sequenced by immunoSEQ multiplex PCR; TCRdb stores in-frame clones only, minus some. The data show around 76,000 clones, about 93% seen once. Input material: peripheral blood. Receptors originate from a human donor in a cohort sampled during active COVID-19. Each CDR3 is given with its conserved first and last residue. Fields, in order: J gene, clone size, V gene, D gene, CDR3 protein, CDR3 DNA. D genes are given only for firm matches. Size is stated for part of the rows, as once, few or many counts, or as a class when the clone is expanded.

>TRBJ1-5|-|TRBV7-9|-
CASSISSSNQPQHF
TGTGCCAGCAGCATCTCGAGCAGCAATCAGCCCCAGCATTTT
>TRBJ2-1|-|TRBV19|-
CASTNEQFF
TGTGCCAGTACGAATGAGCAGTTCTTC
>TRBJ2-3|once|TRBV4-3|TRBD2
CASSQDPSGGAIAQYF
TGCGCCAGCAGCCAAGACCCGAGCGGGGGGGCCATTGCGCAGTATTTT
>TRBJ1-2|-|TRBV23-1|-
CASSPGPGGLGCVYGYTF
TGCGCCAGCAGTCCGGGACCGGGGGGCCTTGGATGTGTCTATGGCTACACCTTC
>TRBJ1-2|-|TRBV25-1|-
CASSEYKRGATGYTF
TGTGCCAGCAGTGAATATAAAAGGGGCGCAACTGGCTACACCTTC
>TRBJ2-2|-|TRBV5-1|TRBD2
CASSARTSGGAGELFF
TGCGCCAGCAGCGCCCGGACTAGCGGGGGTGCCGGGGAGCTGTTTTTT
>TRBJ2-2|-|TRBV29-1|TRBD2
CSVVWRGSTGELFF
TGCAGCGTTGTGTGGCGGGGGAGCACCGGGGAGCTGTTTTTT
>TRBJ2-7|-|TRBV15|-
CATSREVAYEQYF
TGTGCCACCAGCAGAGAGGTAGCGTACGAGCAGTACTTC
>TRBJ1-1|-|TRBV19|-
CASSDRLNTEAFF
TGTGCCAGTAGTGACAGGTTAAACACTGAAGCTTTCTTT
>TRBJ2-2|-|TRBV7-3|-
CASSLGWGLDTGELFF
TGTGCCAGCAGCTTAGGTTGGGGGCTCGACACCGGGGAGCTGTTTTTT
>TRBJ1-3|-|TRBV19|-
CASRMTDNSGNTIYF
TGTGCCAGTAGGATGACAGACAACTCTGGAAACACCATATATTTT
>TRBJ2-3|once|TRBV4-2|TRBD2
CASSQRTSGGTDTQYF
TGTGCCAGCAGCCAGAGGACTAGCGGGGGCACAGATACGCAGTATTTT
>TRBJ1-6|-|TRBV6-4|-
CASSAQGNSPLHF
TGTGCCAGCAGTGCGCAGGGGAATTCACCCCTCCACTTT
>TRBJ1-5|-|TRBV2|TRBD1
CASQTGTDNQPQHF
TGTGCCAGCCAAACCGGGACAGACAATCAGCCCCAGCATTTT
>TRBJ2-5|-|TRBV2|-
CASSPGLEGAQYF
TGTGCCAGCAGCCCCGGCCTGGAAGGGGCCCAGTACTTC
>TRBJ1-1|-|TRBV5-1|-
CAGALDTNTEAFF
TGCGCCGGGGCCCTGGACACGAACACTGAAGCTTTCTTT
>TRBJ1-6|-|TRBV4-3|TRBD1
CASSRDRASPLHF
TGCGCCAGCAGCAGGGACAGGGCCTCACCCCTCCACTTT
>TRBJ1-5|-|TRBV7-2|-
CASSLVLGNQPQHF
TGTGCCAGCAGCTTAGTGTTAGGCAATCAGCCCCAGCATTTT
>TRBJ2-5|-|TRBV6-2/TRBV6-3|TRBD2
CASSPRRGVGKTQYF
TGTGCCAGCAGTCCGCGCCGGGGGGTGGGAAAGACCCAGTACTTC
>TRBJ1-5|-|TRBV6-5|TRBD1
CASNRGPPAGEPQHF
TGTGCCTCCAACAGGGGCCCCCCCGCTGGAGAGCCCCAGCATTTT
>TRBJ1-4|once|TRBV4-3|TRBD1
CASSHAGGNEKLFF
TGCGCCAGCAGCCACGCAGGGGGCAATGAAAAACTGTTTTTT
>TRBJ1-2|-|TRBV7-9|-
CASSWSGEDGYTF
TGTGCCAGCAGCTGGTCAGGGGAAGATGGCTACACCTTC
>TRBJ1-4|-|TRBV3-1/TRBV3-2|TRBD1
CASSFDRVANEKLFF
TGTGCCAGCAGCTTCGACAGGGTGGCTAATGAAAAACTGTTTTTT
>TRBJ1-6|few|TRBV6-2/TRBV6-3|-
CASSHIQGSPLHF
TGTGCCAGCAGCCACATACAGGGCTCACCCCTCCACTTT
>TRBJ1-1|-|TRBV5-1|-
CASSLAAGDTEAFF
TGCGCCAGCAGCTTGGCCGCGGGGGACACTGAAGCTTTCTTT
>TRBJ2-3|-|TRBV18|-
CASSPPGSSTDTQYF
TGTGCCAGCTCACCGCCAGGGTCTAGCACAGATACGCAGTATTTT
>TRBJ1-2|-|TRBV6-1|TRBD1
CASSEGQGWGYTF
TGTGCCAGCAGTGAGGGACAGGGGTGGGGCTACACCTTC
>TRBJ2-3|once|TRBV3-1/TRBV3-2|TRBD2
CASSPGLADTDTQYF
TGTGCCAGCAGCCCCGGACTAGCGGACACAGATACGCAGTATTTT
>TRBJ2-3|-|TRBV27|-
CASSLSIGMGPDTQYF
TGTGCCAGCAGTTTATCGATCGGTATGGGCCCAGATACGCAGTATTTT
>TRBJ2-7|-|TRBV20-1|TRBD2
CSASSTWFGTSIFEQYF
TGCAGTGCTAGTAGCACGTGGTTTGGGACTAGCATCTTCGAGCAGTACTTC
>TRBJ1-2|-|TRBV7-9|-
CASSPEYQGHGYTF
TGTGCCAGCAGCCCGGAATACCAGGGGCATGGCTACACCTTC
>TRBJ2-7|once|TRBV7-2|TRBD1
CASSPTIDRGLREQYF
TGTGCCAGCAGCCCAACAATAGACAGGGGGTTGAGGGAGCAGTACTTC
>TRBJ2-3|-|TRBV7-3|TRBD1
CASSSGQGTDTQYF
TGTGCCAGCAGCTCCGGACAGGGCACAGATACGCAGTATTTT
>TRBJ1-1|once|TRBV14|-
CASSQDSGAEADTEAFF
TGTGCCAGCAGCCAAGATTCAGGGGCAGAAGCGGACACTGAAGCTTTCTTT
>TRBJ1-1|-|TRBV6-5|-
CASSNFRAEAFF
TGTGCCAGCAGTAATTTCAGGGCTGAAGCTTTCTTT
>TRBJ2-5|-|TRBV5-1|TRBD2
CASSSSGGLQETQYF
TGCGCCAGCAGCTCTAGCGGGGGTCTCCAAGAGACCCAGTACTTC
>TRBJ1-6|-|TRBV5-1|TRBD1
CASSLGQARSPLHF
TGCGCCAGCAGCCTGGGACAGGCACGATCACCCCTCCACTTT
>TRBJ2-5|-|TRBV4-2|-
CASAGQWGETQYF
TGTGCCAGCGCAGGACAGTGGGGGGAGACCCAGTACTTC
>TRBJ2-3|-|TRBV24-1|TRBD1
CATSDPGQGVADTQYF
TGTGCCACCAGTGACCCTGGACAGGGAGTTGCAGATACGCAGTATTTT
>TRBJ2-7|-|TRBV7-2|TRBD2
CASSFSGGAWSEQYF
TGTGCCAGCAGCTTTAGCGGGGGGGCCTGGAGCGAGCAGTACTTC
>TRBJ2-7|-|TRBV7-8|TRBD1
CASSGVGTGVKSAYF
TGTGCCAGCAGCGGAGTGGGGACAGGGGTCAAATCGGCGTACTTC
>TRBJ1-5|-|TRBV19|-
CASSIALYSNQPQHF
TGTGCCAGTAGTATAGCACTTTATAGCAATCAGCCCCAGCATTTT
>TRBJ1-1|once|TRBV4-3|-
CASSKQIMNTEAFF
TGCGCCAGCAGCAAACAGATTATGAACACTGAAGCTTTCTTT
>TRBJ2-1|-|TRBV7-2|-
CASSLGTYNEQFF
TGTGCCAGCAGCTTAGGAACATACAATGAGCAGTTCTTC
>TRBJ1-2|-|TRBV2|-
CASSKWDNGYTF
TGTGCCAGCAGCAAATGGGACAACGGCTACACCTTC
>TRBJ1-2|-|TRBV27|TRBD1
CASSLRRYRGSGYTF
TGTGCCAGCAGTTTGCGACGCTACAGGGGTTCTGGCTACACCTTC
>TRBJ2-3|-|TRBV7-8|TRBD2
CASSLEPGLEGDTQYF
TGTGCCAGCAGCTTAGAGCCGGGACTAGAGGGAGATACGCAGTATTTT